This TCR beta chain was profiled in a study of T cell repertoires in cytomegalovirus infection. TCRdb reprocessed the reads with MiXCR, giving one entry per CDR3 protein. The sample gives around 900,000 distinct CDR3 sequences, around a third of which show up once; more than 13% is in the top ten. Details on this clonotype: Its specificity is not known.

The germline V and J ends were trimmed by 4 bases and 2 bases, with 12 bases remaining between them. This CDR3 spans 16 amino acids. Germline CDR1 is SEHNR and CDR2 is FQNEAQ (reference sequence). The receptor comes from a human donor in good health (CMV status not recorded). Some clones in this sample may be carry-over from other donors' samples. The rearrangement links TRBV7-9 to TRBJ2-6, with D possibly TRBD1 on 6 matching bases. The source was cultured CD8+ T cells from PBMCs, collected from culture after CMV antigen stimulation. DNA for the CDR3: TGTGCCAGCAGCTCGATAACAGGGACTGGGGCCAACGTCCTGACTTTC. This gives the protein CASSSITGTGANVLTF.